This T cell receptor beta chain was recovered during a study of shared T cell receptors in the human thymus. The CDR3 totals 14 residues. Per germline, CDR1 MDHEN and CDR2 SYDVKM. V was pared by 5 bases and J by 7 bases, with 15 bases between. The repertoire was sequenced with immunoSEQ multiplex PCR; TCRdb's copy has only in-frame clones and lacks some. This sample has 650,000 to 950,000 clones; approximately 85% occur once, and the top ten carry about 0.011%. This same sample was also taken into another study, of human thymus T cells.

V usage is TRBV28 and J usage is TRBJ1-5, with a weak D call TRBD1 (6 bases). Sequencing was carried out using thymocytes. This clonotype originated in a girl in the first two years of life with a congenital heart defect. In nucleotides, the CDR3 is TGTGCCAGCAGTGGAACAGGGAGATTCCAGCCCCAGCATTTT. This sequence encodes CASSGTGRFQPQHF.